These 27 T cell receptor beta chains were all obtained from the same sample, sequenced in a study of blood T cell repertoires in COVID-19. Profiled with immunoSEQ multiplex PCR; TCRdb holds only in-frame clones, not every one. The table lists 130,000 to 150,000 clones, around 89% of them singletons. What was sequenced was PBMCs or T cells enriched from blood (not recorded which). The receptors were sampled from a woman in her 30s with acute COVID-19.

The DNA for the CDR3 is TGTGCCATCGTCGGCTCTGGAAACACCATATATTTT. It yields the protein CAIVGSGNTIYF. J is TRBJ1-3 and V is TRBV10-3; D ambiguous. The V end was cut by 8 bases, the J end by 0 bases, with 5 bases between. Germline V gene lookup returns CDR1 ENHRY and CDR2 SYGVKD. The length of the CDR3 is 12 residues.

This clone was found once. The chain joins TRBV30 to TRBJ2-3; no firm D call. Germline V lookup: CDR1 GTSNPN, CDR2 SVGIG (reference sequence). The ends were cut back, 1 base at V and 4 bases at J, with 3 bases in the middle. There are 11 residues in the CDR3. As DNA, the CDR3 is TGTGCCTGGAGTGCAGCAGATACGCAGTATTTT. Its protein product is CAWSAADTQYF.

The V call is TRBV7-9, the J call TRBJ2-5; D might be TRBD2 (5 bases). This CDR3 region has 13 residues. Germline V lookup: CDR1 SEHNR, CDR2 FQNEAQ (reference sequence). Trimming shortened V by 7 bases and J by 1 base, and 10 bases separated the two germline ends. In DNA form, the CDR3 reads TGTGCCAGCATCCCGAGCGGCCAAGAGACCCAGTACTTC. It translates to CASIPSGQETQYF.

The J gene is TRBJ1-5, the V gene TRBV4-1; possible D gene TRBD1, 5 bases. Trimming shortened V by 0 bases and J by 0 bases, and 9 bases separated the two germline ends. This CDR3 is 16 amino acids long. Per germline, CDR1 MGHRA and CDR2 YSYEKL. CDR3 in amino acids: CASSQDGGGSNQPQHF. The DNA for the CDR3 is TGCGCCAGCAGCCAAGATGGGGGGGGTAGCAATCAGCCCCAGCATTTT.

This chain connects TRBV6-5 to TRBJ1-1; TRBD1 aligns across 8 bases. Germline V CDR1 and CDR2: MNHEY, SVGAGI. V dropped 5 bases and J dropped 7; count of bases not matched to a gene: 12. The CDR3 runs to 15 residues. This chain's CDR3 is CASSRSGGGSGEAFF. CDR3 nucleotides: TGTGCCAGCAGTAGATCAGGGGGCGGAAGCGGTGAAGCTTTCTTT.

The CDR3 region has the DNA TGTGCCAGCGGAAATCCGACAGGATCTAACTATGGCTACACCTTC. Its translation: CASGNPTGSNYGYTF. The chain combines TRBV28 with TRBJ1-2; possible D gene TRBD1, 6 bases. V was clipped by 8 bases and J by 0 bases, with 16 bases between them. The CDR3 runs to 15 residues. Germline V lookup: CDR1 MDHEN, CDR2 SYDVKM.

This sequence joins TRBV5-6 and TRBJ2-4, with D perhaps TRBD2 (6 bases). Trimming took off 4 bases at V and 8 bases at J, with 16 bases between the two ends. CDR1 is SGHDT and CDR2 is YYEEEE in the germline V gene. CDR3 length equals 14 residues. The chain's CDR3 is CASSLEGQMDIQYF. CDR3 in DNA: TGTGCCAGCAGCCTGGAGGGGCAAATGGACATTCAGTACTTC. The entire variable domain, with the rest obtained from reference TRBV5-6 and TRBJ2-4, is as follows: DAGVTQSPTHLIKTRGQQVTLRCSPKSGHDTVSWYQQALGQGPQFIFQYYEEEERQRGNFPDRFSGHQFPNYSSELNVNALLLGDSALYLCASSLEGQMDIQYFGAGTRLSVL.

The rearrangement joins TRBV3-1 (or the pseudogene TRBV3-2) to TRBJ2-5; D is perhaps TRBD1 (5 bases). There are 14 residues in the CDR3. Trimming cost V 4 bases and J 7 bases, with 16 bases left between them. Germline V gives CDR1 LGHDT, CDR2 YNNKEL (reference sequence). CDR3 in DNA: TGTGCCAGCAGCCCACGGGCAGGGCTGGGGACCCAGTACTTC. Amino acids: CASSPRAGLGTQYF.

V usage is TRBV12-3 or TRBV12-4 and J usage is TRBJ2-7, with D hard to call. CDR3 length equals 13 residues. Trimming left V 4 bases short and J 1 base short, with 8 bases between. For the CDR3, the DNA is TGTGCCAGCAGTTCATACGGTTCCTACGAGCAGTACTTC. Its protein product is CASSSYGSYEQYF.

The chain joins TRBV4-3 to TRBJ2-5, with TRBD2 identical over 11 bases. The CDR3 sequence is 16 residues long. Germline values: CDR1 LGHNA, CDR2 YSLEER. V trimming: 4 bases; J trimming: 7 bases; junction bases outside the gene matches: 11. CDR3 residues: CASSPEIAGGPGTQYF. CDR3 DNA sequence: TGCGCCAGCAGCCCCGAGATAGCGGGAGGGCCGGGGACCCAGTACTTC.

Here the CDR3 reads CASSYNRGDGNQPQHF. The DNA for the CDR3 is TGTGCCAGCAGTTACAACAGGGGAGATGGCAATCAGCCCCAGCATTTT. V is TRBV6-5 and J is TRBJ1-5; 7 positions agree with TRBD1. J gave up 2 bases and V 2 bases, and 6 bases lay outside the gene matches. CDR1 and CDR2 (germline): MNHEY, SVGAGI. CDR3 length: 16 residues.

The chain couples TRBV28 to TRBJ2-3; D is perhaps TRBD1 (5 bases). The CDR3 has 16 amino acids. The V and J ends lost 6 bases and 4 bases respectively, with 20 bases between them. Germline V gene data show CDR1 as MDHEN and CDR2 as SYDVKM. CDR3 sequence reads: CASSLLLSRAPDTQYF. CDR3 sequence (DNA): TGTGCCAGCAGCCTACTCCTCTCCAGGGCCCCAGATACGCAGTATTTT.

CDR3 amino acids: CASSVGLAGGVGSYNEQFF. CDR3 nucleotides: TGTGCCAGCAGCGTAGGACTAGCGGGAGGTGTAGGCTCCTACAATGAGCAGTTCTTC. The chain uses TRBV9 and TRBJ2-1; 13 nucleotides match TRBD2. The CDR3 spans 19 residues. V lost 0 bases, J lost 0 bases, and 6 bases stayed unmatched. Per germline, CDR1 SGDLS and CDR2 YYNGEE.

This clone was seen just once. The chain combines TRBV28 with TRBJ2-1; 9 bases agree with TRBD2. The germline gives CDR1 MDHEN, CDR2 SYDVKM. J lost 5 bases, V lost 6 bases, and 8 bases had no gene match. CDR3 size: 15 residues. CDR3 in amino acids: CASRTGLATHNEQFF. The CDR3 nucleotides read TGTGCCAGCAGGACAGGACTAGCGACCCACAATGAGCAGTTCTTC.

The chain has TRBV24-1 and TRBJ2-6; D is perhaps TRBD1 (5 bases). The CDR3 sequence is 16 residues long. Trimming pared 4 bases from V and 1 base from J, leaving 10 bases between. The germline V gene encodes CDR1 KGHDR and CDR2 SFDVKD. The CDR3 protein is CATSDPGLSGANVLTF. The DNA of the CDR3 is TGTGCCACCAGTGACCCAGGGTTGTCTGGGGCCAACGTCCTGACTTTC.

This clone has just one count. The V gene is TRBV28, the J gene TRBJ2-1; 8 nucleotides match TRBD2. Germline CDR1 and CDR2: MDHEN and SYDVKM. V dropped 7 bases and J dropped 3; count of bases not matched to a gene: 11. This CDR3 region has 16 residues. The CDR3 bases are TGTGCCAGCACGTCGAGCGGGAGTGTGCGCTACAATGAGCAGTTCTTC. Translated: CASTSSGSVRYNEQFF.

This clone has a handful of counts. The rearrangement links TRBV7-3 to TRBJ2-7; no definite D call. CDR1 and CDR2 from the germline V gene are SGHTA and FQGTGA. There are 13 residues in the CDR3. V was trimmed by 6 bases and J by 6 bases, leaving 15 bases between them. The CDR3 coding sequence is TGTGCCAGCAGAAACAGACACCCCGGCGAGCAGTACTTC. Its translation: CASRNRHPGEQYF.

The genes are TRBV6-5 and TRBJ1-1; D may be TRBD1 (5 bases). Trimming stripped 6 bases from V and 0 bases from J, with 14 bases between. Germline CDR1 MNHEY, CDR2 SVGAGI. The CDR3 covers 15 residues. The CDR3 DNA reads as TGTGCCAGCAGGCCCACAGGCCGGATGAACACTGAAGCTTTCTTT. The encoded protein is CASRPTGRMNTEAFF.

V gene TRBV6-5 combines with J gene TRBJ1-6; 10 bases align to TRBD1. J was trimmed by 9 bases and V by 3 bases; bases with no gene match: 5. This CDR3 is built from 15 residues. CDR1 MNHEY and CDR2 SVGAGI come from the germline V gene. CDR3 sequence reads: CASSYTGTGVSPLHF. The CDR3 region has the DNA TGTGCCAGCAGTTATACCGGGACAGGGGTTTCACCCCTCCACTTT.

Worth noting for this clone: At one end, the junction sequence differs from germline, possibly due to a read error. The chain is built from TRBV7-9 and TRBJ2-2; weak D call: TRBD2 (5 bases). CDR1 is SEHNR and CDR2 is FQNEAQ in the germline V gene (reference sequence). This CDR3 is built from 15 residues. CDR3 loop: CASSPAGREDGELLF. The CDR3 DNA is TGTGCCAGCAGCCCGGCAGGAAGAGAGGACGGGGAGCTGCTTTTT.

The chain is built from TRBV9 and TRBJ2-3; the D is unclear. Trimming shortened V by 0 bases and J by 0 bases, and 5 bases separated the two germline ends. This CDR3 comprises 14 residues. Germline V gene data show CDR1 as SGDLS and CDR2 as YYNGEE. This CDR3 reads CASSVGASTDTQYF. In DNA form, the CDR3 reads TGTGCCAGCAGCGTAGGGGCTAGCACAGATACGCAGTATTTT.

J is TRBJ2-7 and V is TRBV27; 9 bases line up with TRBD2. The V gene end was trimmed by 1 base and the J gene end by 5 bases; junction bases not matched to a gene: 3. The germline V gene has CDR1 MNHEY and CDR2 SMNVEV (reference sequence). The CDR3 covers 14 residues. CDR3 sequence reads: CASSLLASGDEQYF. CDR3 DNA: TGTGCCAGCAGTTTATTAGCTAGCGGGGACGAGCAGTACTTC.

The chain links TRBV29-1 to TRBJ1-3; a weak D match, TRBD1 (6 bases). The CDR3 has 13 amino acids. CDR1 SQVTM and CDR2 ANQGSEA come from the germline V gene. V shed 7 bases and J shed 0 bases, with 10 bases lying between them. The CDR3 here is CSARQVSGNTIYF. The CDR3 nucleotides read TGCAGCGCAAGACAGGTCTCTGGAAACACCATATATTTT.

This clone showed up just once. The DNA for the CDR3 is TGTGCCAGCCAAACTCGCCCCGGACTAGCGGGAGGCGAGACCCAGTACTTC. Translating it yields CASQTRPGLAGGETQYF. This chain joins TRBV27 and TRBJ2-5; the match to TRBD2 covers 14 bases. Germline CDR1 is MNHEY and CDR2 is SMNVEV (reference sequence). J gave up 5 bases and V 8 bases, and 13 bases lay outside the gene matches. The CDR3 spans 17 residues.

This clone came up many times. The rearrangement uses TRBV25-1 and TRBJ2-2, with 7 positions matching TRBD1. J gave up 5 bases and V 4 bases, and 4 bases lay outside the gene matches. CDR3 length equals 14 residues. Germline assignment: CDR1 MGHDK and CDR2 SYGVNS. The CDR3 here is CASSAGTETGELFF. CDR3 nucleotides: TGTGCCAGCAGTGCGGGGACAGAGACCGGGGAGCTGTTTTTT.

The V gene is TRBV28, the J gene TRBJ2-5; D might be TRBD1 (5 bases). CDR3 length: 17 residues. V lost 3 bases, J lost 2 bases, and 19 bases lay in between. The germline V gene encodes CDR1 MDHEN and CDR2 SYDVKM. In DNA form, the CDR3 reads TGTGCCAGCAGTTTCGGGCAGGGATCCCATCCACAAGAGACCCAGTACTTC. As protein: CASSFGQGSHPQETQYF. Full variable domain (rest looked up from reference TRBV28 and TRBJ2-5): DVKVTQSSRYLVKRTGEKVFLECVQDMDHENMFWYRQDPGLGLRLIYFSYDVKMKEKGDIPEGYSVSREKKERFSLILESASTNQTSMYLCASSFGQGSHPQETQYFGPGTRLLVL.

V usage is TRBV4-1 and J usage is TRBJ2-7; 7 bases align to TRBD2. The CDR3 is 15 residues long. Germline lookup yields CDR1 MGHRA and CDR2 YSYEKL. V dropped 3 bases and J dropped 2; count of bases not matched to a gene: 7. CDR3 DNA: TGCGCCAGCAGCCAGATAGCGGGCGATACCTACGAGCAGTACTTC. Its protein product is CASSQIAGDTYEQYF.